This T cell receptor beta chain was recovered during a study of response to subunit inactivated influenza vaccine. The study, taken as a whole, reports: T cells newly recruited by each seasonal influenza vaccination are few, the authors suggested.

In TCRdb, the RT-PCR reads were re-called with MiXCR into one record per CDR3 protein. The sample includes 630,000 or so distinct CDR3 sequences, about a sixth seen only once; the top ten take roughly 12%. V was shortened by 5 bases and J by 2 bases, with 6 bases between the two germline ends. The CDR3 is made up of 11 amino acids. Per germline, CDR1 SQVTM and CDR2 ANQGSEA. This clonotype was counted a few times. The antigen remains unidentified. The chain uses TRBV29-1 and TRBJ2-5; D uncertain. The clonotype originates from a man between 45 and 60 years old who received an inactivated influenza vaccine. The sample consisted of PBMCs from blood, taken less than 13 days after vaccination. In nucleotides, the CDR3 is TGCAGCGTTAACTTTCAAGAGACCCAGTACTTC. Protein product: CSVNFQETQYF.